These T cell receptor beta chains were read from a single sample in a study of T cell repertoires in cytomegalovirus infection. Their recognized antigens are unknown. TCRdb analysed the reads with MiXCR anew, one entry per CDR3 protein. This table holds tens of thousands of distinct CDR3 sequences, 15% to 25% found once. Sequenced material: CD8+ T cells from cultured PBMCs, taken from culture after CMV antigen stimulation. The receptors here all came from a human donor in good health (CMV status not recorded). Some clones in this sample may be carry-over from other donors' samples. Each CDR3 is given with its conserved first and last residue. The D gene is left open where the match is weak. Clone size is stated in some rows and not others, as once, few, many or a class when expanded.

TGTGCCAGCAGTTCGGACAGGGGGAATTATCAGCCCCAGCATTTT CASSSDRGNYQPQHF TRBJ1-5 TRBD1 TRBV6-2/TRBV6-3 .
TGTGCCAGCAGTCGGACAGGGGATCAGCCCCAGCATTTT CASSRTGDQPQHF TRBJ1-5 TRBD1 TRBV25-1 few
TGTGCCAGCAGCGCCCTCCCGATGCGGGAGTATGCCTACGAGCAGTACTTC CASSALPMREYAYEQYF TRBJ2-7 TRBD2 TRBV7-3 once
TGTGCCAGCAGCCCCGGACCCCCCTACAATGAGCAGTTCTTC CASSPGPPYNEQFF TRBJ2-1 . TRBV25-1 few
TGTGCCAGCAGTGACAGGGCGGCCGGGGAGCTGTTTTTT CASSDRAAGELFF TRBJ2-2 . TRBV6-4 .
TGTGCCAGCAGCTTACCGACTAGCGGGAGCGATTCCTACAATGAGCAGTTCTTC CASSLPTSGSDSYNEQFF TRBJ2-1 TRBD2 TRBV7-9 .
TGCAGTGCTAGAGGGGGCTATGGCTACATCTTC CSARGGYGYIF TRBJ1-2 . TRBV20-1 .
TGTGCCAGCAGCCCTGGACTAGCCACAGATACGCAGTATTTT CASSPGLATDTQYF TRBJ2-3 TRBD2 TRBV7-3 .
TGTGCCAGCAGTTGGGGGACTAGCGGGAGCAATGAGCAGTTCTTC CASSWGTSGSNEQFF TRBJ2-1 TRBD2 TRBV27 .
TGTGCCAGCAGTTCTCCCCGGGACAGCACCTACGAGCAGTACTTC CASSSPRDSTYEQYF TRBJ2-7 TRBD1 TRBV28 few
TGTGTCCTGGTGGCAGGGGCTACTGAAGCTTTCTTT CVLVAGATEAFF TRBJ1-1 . TRBV7-2 .
TGTGCTAGTGGTTTGGTACGGGCTAGCGGGGGGGCATCGGGCGGGAATGAGCAGTTCTTC CASGLVRASGGASGGNEQFF TRBJ2-1 TRBD2 TRBV12-5 .
TGTGCCAGCAGCGTAGTAGCGGGACCTACCTACAATGAGCAGTTCTTC CASSVVAGPTYNEQFF TRBJ2-1 TRBD2 TRBV9 .
TGCAGTGCTCGTCAGGGGTGGGGAGACACAGATACGCAGTATTTT CSARQGWGDTDTQYF TRBJ2-3 . TRBV20-1 .
TGTGCCATCAGTGAGCGACTAGCGGGAGACAACACCGGGGAGCTGTTTTTT CAISERLAGDNTGELFF TRBJ2-2 TRBD2 TRBV10-3 few
TGTGCCAGCAGCTCGCGGACTAGCGGGAGCCCCTACGAGCAGTACTTC CASSSRTSGSPYEQYF TRBJ2-7 TRBD2 TRBV7-2 .
TGTGCCAGCAGCTTAGCGCGGGGTCTAGTAGTAATTGAAGCTTTCTTT CASSLARGLVVIEAFF TRBJ1-1 . TRBV7-9 .
TGTGCCAGCACCAGAGGCGAGGAAGATACGCAGTATTTT CASTRGEEDTQYF TRBJ2-3 . TRBV3-1 .
TGTGCCACCAGCAGAGGACCGGGAGCCTACGAGCAGTACTTC CATSRGPGAYEQYF TRBJ2-7 . TRBV15 few
TGTGCCAGCAGCTCCTGGACTAGCGGGGGCGTCACAGATACGCAGTATTTT CASSSWTSGGVTDTQYF TRBJ2-3 TRBD2 TRBV7-9 .
TGTGCCAGCAGCTCCCAGACAGGGTCTTGGGGTAATAGCAATCAGCCCCAGCATTTT CASSSQTGSWGNSNQPQHF TRBJ1-5 TRBD1 TRBV7-8 .
TGTGCCAGCAGTCCCGGGACGTCCACCTACAATGAGCAGTTCTTC CASSPGTSTYNEQFF TRBJ2-1 . TRBV5-6 .
TGTGCCAGCAGCCCTCGATTAGCGGGGGTCTCCTACGAGCAGTACTTC CASSPRLAGVSYEQYF TRBJ2-7 TRBD2 TRBV7-2 few
TGCAGTGCAAGGACCGGGACCCAGTACTTC CSARTGTQYF TRBJ2-5 . TRBV20-1 few
TGCGCCAGCAAATCCTACGAGCAGTACTTC CASKSYEQYF TRBJ2-7 . TRBV10-2 .
TGTGCCAGCTCCCAGAGGGGACTAGCGGGGGGTCACCAAGAGACCCAGTACTTC CASSQRGLAGGHQETQYF TRBJ2-5 TRBD2 TRBV18 many
TGTGCCAGCAGTTACTCCGGAGCCCCAGAGACCCAGTACTTC CASSYSGAPETQYF TRBJ2-5 . TRBV6-5 few
TGTGCCAGCAGCTTTTTAACAGGGCATCTGGGGAATGAGCAGTTCTTC CASSFLTGHLGNEQFF TRBJ2-1 . TRBV7-9 few
TGTGCCAGCTCCCTAGCCAGTAGCACTGAAGCTTTCTTT CASSLASSTEAFF TRBJ1-1 . TRBV12-3/TRBV12-4 many
TGTGCCTGCAACGGGAACACTGAAGCTTTCTTT CACNGNTEAFF TRBJ1-1 . TRBV30 few
TGTGCCAGCAGCTTAATAGCGGGACTCGCTATCTTC CASSLIAGLAIF TRBJ2-1 TRBD2 TRBV7-2 .
TGTGCCAGCAGCCACGGGTTGAACACTGAAGCTTTCTTT CASSHGLNTEAFF TRBJ1-1 . TRBV7-6 few
TGCAGTGCTAGAGGTTACGAGCAGTACTTC CSARGYEQYF TRBJ2-7 . TRBV20-1 .
TGTGCCAGCAGTTTCGACCGGGAGACCCAGTACTTC CASSFDRETQYF TRBJ2-5 . TRBV12-3/TRBV12-4 .
TGTGCCAGCAGCTCGAGGTTCACAGATACGCAGTATTTT CASSSRFTDTQYF TRBJ2-3 . TRBV11-1 few
TGTGCCAGCAGCTTAGGGCGGGGGCCCGGCTACAATGAGCAGTTCTTC CASSLGRGPGYNEQFF TRBJ2-1 . TRBV7-8 .
TGTGCCAGCAGCTTAGTTGTATGGGGGACAGGGGGCGATGGCTACACCTTC CASSLVVWGTGGDGYTF TRBJ1-2 TRBD1 TRBV7-2 many
TGCGCCAGCAGCCAAATCGGGACAAATAAAAACATTCAGTACTTC CASSQIGTNKNIQYF TRBJ2-4 . TRBV4-1 .
TGTGCCATCTGTCGGAGCGGGTACAATGAGCAGTTCTTC CAICRSGYNEQFF TRBJ2-1 . TRBV28 .
TGTGCCAGCAGCTTGTGGGACAACGAAGAGACCCAGTACTTC CASSLWDNEETQYF TRBJ2-5 . TRBV7-6 .
TGTGCCAGCAGGAGAGACCTCAGCTCCTACGAGCAGTACTTC CASRRDLSSYEQYF TRBJ2-7 . TRBV27 few
TGTGCCAGCAGCCACCGGGGGGGGGATACGCAGTATTTT CASSHRGGDTQYF TRBJ2-3 TRBD2 TRBV4-2 .
TGTGCCAGCAGAGTACAGGGGGGATCCTACGAGCAGTACTTC CASRVQGGSYEQYF TRBJ2-7 TRBD1 TRBV28 few